The clone carrying this T cell receptor beta chain has only a few counts. Its antigen is undetermined. The data stem from a study of T cells after yellow fever vaccination. The study, taken as a whole, reports: The secondary response was weaker, and its peak arrived faster, on day 5 versus 15.

From the 5' RACE reads, TCRdb called clonotypes with MiXCR, one entry per CDR3 protein. The sample records about 340,000 distinct CDR3 sequences, about 12% being singletons. The V gene lost 2 bases and the J gene lost 4 bases, with 9 bases spanning the gap. Per germline, CDR1 SEHNR and CDR2 FQNEAQ (reference sequence). The CDR3 is 15 residues long. V gene TRBV7-9 combines with J gene TRBJ2-6; D gene unclear. The sequence came from a man between 18 and 35 years old who received the YFV17D yellow fever vaccine. The input for sequencing was CD4+ T cells sorted from PBMCs, taken 15 days after the yellow fever booster vaccination. This chain's CDR3 is CASSLIGTGANVLTF. The CDR3 DNA reads TGTGCCAGCAGCTTAATAGGAACGGGGGCCAACGTCCTGACTTTC.